This T cell receptor beta chain came from a study of neurological immune-mediated disorders. The CDR3 runs to 14 residues. Germline assignment: CDR1 MRHNA and CDR2 SNTAGT. The trim removed 2 bases at V and 4 bases at J, leaving 2 bases unmatched. Specified time point: longitudinal time-point 2. Volunteers at a blood bank in Maryland, USA, were the healthy controls. TCRdb independently ran MiXCR on the 5' RACE reads; one entry per CDR3 protein. The table has tens of thousands of distinct CDR3 sequences, nearly 10% seen once; the top ten hold about an eighth. This clonotype has ten or more counts. The chain recombines TRBV6-4 with TRBJ2-3; 8 bases map to TRBD1. The sequencing input was PBMCs. This TCR was sampled from a man aged 30 to 39 in good health. The CDR3 DNA reads TGTGCCAGCAGTGACATACAGGGGGCAGATACGCAGTATTTT. Translation: CASSDIQGADTQYF.